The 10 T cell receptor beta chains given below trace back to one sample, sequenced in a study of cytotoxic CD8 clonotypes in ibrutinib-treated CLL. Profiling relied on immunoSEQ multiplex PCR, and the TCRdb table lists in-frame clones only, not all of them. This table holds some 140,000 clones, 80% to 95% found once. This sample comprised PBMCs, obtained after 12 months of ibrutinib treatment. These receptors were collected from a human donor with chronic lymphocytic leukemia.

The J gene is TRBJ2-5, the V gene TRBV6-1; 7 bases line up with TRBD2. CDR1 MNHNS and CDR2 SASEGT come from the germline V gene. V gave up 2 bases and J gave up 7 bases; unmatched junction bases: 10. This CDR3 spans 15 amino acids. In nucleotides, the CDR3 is TGTGCCAGCAGTGAATTGAACAGTGGGGAGGGGACCCAGTACTTC. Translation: CASSELNSGEGTQYF.

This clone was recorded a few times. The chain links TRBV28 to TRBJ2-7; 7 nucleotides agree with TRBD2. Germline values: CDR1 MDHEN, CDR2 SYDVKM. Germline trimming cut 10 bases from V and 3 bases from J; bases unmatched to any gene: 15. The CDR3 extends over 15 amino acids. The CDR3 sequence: CATQPGGSRHYEQYF. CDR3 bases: TGTGCCACCCAACCCGGGGGGAGCCGACACTACGAGCAGTACTTC.

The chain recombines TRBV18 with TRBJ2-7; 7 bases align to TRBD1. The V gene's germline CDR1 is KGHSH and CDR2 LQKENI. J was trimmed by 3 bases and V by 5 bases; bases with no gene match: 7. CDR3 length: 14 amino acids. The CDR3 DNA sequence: TGTGCCAGCTCAACAGGGGCGTCTCACTACGAGCAGTACTTC. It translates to CASSTGASHYEQYF. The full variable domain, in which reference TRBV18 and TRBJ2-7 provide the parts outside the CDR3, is NAGVMQNPRHLVRRRGQEARLRCSPMKGHSHVYWYRQLPEEGLKFMVYLQKENIIDESGMPKERFSAEFPKEGPSILRIQQVVRGDSAAYFCASSTGASHYEQYFGPGTRLTVT.

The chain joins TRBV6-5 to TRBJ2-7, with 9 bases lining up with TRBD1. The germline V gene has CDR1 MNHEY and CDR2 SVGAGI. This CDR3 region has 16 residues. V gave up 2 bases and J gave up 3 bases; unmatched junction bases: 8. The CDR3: CASSYRVPGQGYEQYF. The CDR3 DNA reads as TGTGCCAGCAGTTACCGGGTCCCGGGACAGGGCTACGAGCAGTACTTC.

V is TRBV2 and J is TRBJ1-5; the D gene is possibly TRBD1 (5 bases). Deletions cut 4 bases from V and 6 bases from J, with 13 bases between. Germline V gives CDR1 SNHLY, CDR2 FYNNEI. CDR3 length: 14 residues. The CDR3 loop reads CASSGPGLRQPQHF. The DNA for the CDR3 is TGTGCCAGCAGTGGGCCAGGGCTTCGTCAGCCCCAGCATTTT.

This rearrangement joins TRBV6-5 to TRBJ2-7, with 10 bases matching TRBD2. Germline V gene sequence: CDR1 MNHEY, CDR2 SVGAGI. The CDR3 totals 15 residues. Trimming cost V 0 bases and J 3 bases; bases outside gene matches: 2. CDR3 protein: CASSYSTSGNYEQYF. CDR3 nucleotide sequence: TGTGCCAGCAGTTACTCTACTAGCGGGAACTACGAGCAGTACTTC.

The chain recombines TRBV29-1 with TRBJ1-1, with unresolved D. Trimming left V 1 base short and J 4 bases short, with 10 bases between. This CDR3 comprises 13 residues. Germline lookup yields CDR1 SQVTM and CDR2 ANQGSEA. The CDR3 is CSVEAPRVTEAFF. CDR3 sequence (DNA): TGCAGCGTTGAAGCTCCTCGTGTCACTGAAGCTTTCTTT.

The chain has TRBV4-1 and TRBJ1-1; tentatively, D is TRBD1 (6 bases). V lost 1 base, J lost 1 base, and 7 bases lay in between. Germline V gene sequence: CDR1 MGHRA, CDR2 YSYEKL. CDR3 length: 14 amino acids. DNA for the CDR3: TGCGCCAGCAGCCAAGGAGGGGGGAACACTGAAGCTTTCTTT. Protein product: CASSQGGGNTEAFF.

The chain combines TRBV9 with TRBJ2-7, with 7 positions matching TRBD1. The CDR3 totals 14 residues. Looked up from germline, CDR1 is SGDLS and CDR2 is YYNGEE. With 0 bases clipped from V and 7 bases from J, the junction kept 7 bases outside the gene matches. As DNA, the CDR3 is TGTGCCAGCAGCGTAGGCCAGGGGGTCTGGGAGCAGTACTTC. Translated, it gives CASSVGQGVWEQYF.

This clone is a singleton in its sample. The CDR3 bases are TGCGCCAGCAGCCCGTTAGCTATTGGACAGAGGCTAGACGAGCAGTACTTC. It specifies CASSPLAIGQRLDEQYF. V usage is TRBV4-1 and J usage is TRBJ2-7, with a weak D call TRBD1 (6 bases). The CDR3 spans 17 residues. V was clipped by 4 bases and J by 5 bases, with 24 bases between them. Germline lookup yields CDR1 MGHRA and CDR2 YSYEKL.